These T cell receptor beta chains were read from a single sample in a study of blood T cell repertoires in COVID-19. Here immunoSEQ multiplex PCR was the method, and the copy in TCRdb shows in-frame clones only, minus some. This sample has hundreds of thousands of clones; 70% to 90% occur once, and the top ten carry over 1.5%. The material sequenced was PBMCs or T cells enriched from blood (not recorded which). All receptors come from a woman between 18 and 29 years old with acute COVID-19. Both conserved end residues are part of each CDR3. The D gene is left open where the match is weak. Expanded clones are given a class, and other clones once, few, many or no size at all.

TRBV3-1/TRBV3-2	.	TRBJ2-3	15	.	TGTGCCAGCAGCCCACGGGGTAGGTGGGCAGATACGCAGTATTTT	CASSPRGRWADTQYF
TRBV18	.	TRBJ2-7	13	TRBD1	TGTGCCAGCTCACAGAGGGACAGAGGGGAGCAGTACTTC	CASSQRDRGEQYF
TRBV18	.	TRBJ2-6	16	.	TGTGCCAGCTCACCATCTCCTAGCTCTGGGGCCAACGTCCTGACTTTC	CASSPSPSSGANVLTF
TRBV24-1	.	TRBJ1-2	14	.	TGTGCCACCAGTGATGCGGGACTGAACTATGGCTACACCTTC	CATSDAGLNYGYTF
TRBV10-3	.	TRBJ2-3	13	.	TGTGCCACCGGGGGGCAGACCACAGATACGCAGTATTTT	CATGGQTTDTQYF
TRBV7-9	.	TRBJ2-4	12	.	TGTGCCAGCAGTTTCGTTAGGGGTATTCAGTACTTC	CASSFVRGIQYF
TRBV4-3	.	TRBJ1-4	15	.	TGCGCCAGCAGCCAAGCTACCAATTATAATGAAAAACTGTTTTTT	CASSQATNYNEKLFF
TRBV5-6	.	TRBJ1-2	15	.	TGTGCCAGCAGCCCAGAAGACAGTAGTTTCTATGGCTACACCTTC	CASSPEDSSFYGYTF
TRBV29-1	.	TRBJ2-1	14	TRBD2	TGCAGCGTTGGGGGTACTAGCGGTTTCAGGGAGCAGTTCTTC	CSVGGTSGFREQFF
TRBV2	.	TRBJ1-1	16	TRBD1	TGTGCCAGCCACCCCGGGACAGGGATCAGGAACACTGAAGCTTTCTTT	CASHPGTGIRNTEAFF
TRBV6-5	.	TRBJ1-5	14	.	TGTGCCAGCAGTTCACAGGGTCGTAATCAGCCCCAGCATTTT	CASSSQGRNQPQHF
TRBV12-5	.	TRBJ1-3	14	TRBD1	TGTGCTAGTGGTCAACCGACAGGGGGAAACACCATATATTTT	CASGQPTGGNTIYF
TRBV19	.	TRBJ1-1	13	.	TGTGCCAGTAGTGTGGACACGAACACTGAAGCTTTCTTT	CASSVDTNTEAFF
TRBV2	.	TRBJ1-5	14	.	TGTGCCAGCAGGGACAGTGTGAGCAATCAGCCCCAGCATTTT	CASRDSVSNQPQHF
TRBV2	.	TRBJ1-1	14	.	TGTGCCAGCAACCTGGCGGGCAGTCACACTGAAGCTTTCTTT	CASNLAGSHTEAFF
TRBV3-1/TRBV3-2	.	TRBJ1-4	20	.	TGTGCCAGCAGCCAAAACCGAGTACAGGGCCAGAATACCTTTAATGAAAAACTGTTTTTT	CASSQNRVQGQNTFNEKLFF
TRBV23-1	.	TRBJ2-2	15	TRBD1	TGCGCCAGCAGTCTTCCGGGACAGGGATTCGGGGAGCTGTTTTTT	CASSLPGQGFGELFF
TRBV18	.	TRBJ1-4	14	.	TGTGCCAGCTCACCGGCACAGGGAAATGAAAAACTGTTTTTT	CASSPAQGNEKLFF
TRBV7-9	.	TRBJ2-1	15	.	TGTGCCAGCAGCTCGGTGGGGGGTCCATACAATGAGCAGTTCTTC	CASSSVGGPYNEQFF
TRBV2	once	TRBJ1-6	15	.	TGTGCCAGCAGTGCCTCGCGTGGCTATAATTCACCCCTCCACTTT	CASSASRGYNSPLHF
TRBV4-3	.	TRBJ1-5	15	TRBD1	TGCGCCAGCAGCCAATCTGGGACAGGGAATCAGCCCCAGCATTTT	CASSQSGTGNQPQHF
TRBV12-5	.	TRBJ2-3	17	TRBD2	TGTGCTAGTGGTTTGACGCCTAGCGGGAGGGACACAGATACGCAGTATTTT	CASGLTPSGRDTDTQYF
TRBV4-3	.	TRBJ1-6	18	.	TGCGCCAGCAGCCAAGATCAGGCAGAGAGCTCCTATAATTCACCCCTCCACTTT	CASSQDQAESSYNSPLHF
TRBV11-3	.	TRBJ2-1	15	TRBD2	TGTGCCAGCAGCTTAGGCGGGGGTAATGGAGATGAGCAGTTCTTC	CASSLGGGNGDEQFF
TRBV19	.	TRBJ1-1	11	.	TGTGCCAGTGTTGGCAGATTGTGGGCTTTCTTT	CASVGRLWAFF
TRBV29-1	.	TRBJ1-1	13	.	TGCAGCGTTAGGGGTAACTGGGGCACTGAAGCTTTCTTT	CSVRGNWGTEAFF
TRBV5-8	.	TRBJ2-1	15	TRBD2	TGTGCCAGCAGCAGGGACTACGAGAATCTCAATGAGCAGTTCTTC	CASSRDYENLNEQFF
TRBV5-6	.	TRBJ1-4	15	.	TGTGCCAGCAGCTTGTCCGGGACTATTAATGAAAAACTGTTTTTT	CASSLSGTINEKLFF
TRBV4-3	.	TRBJ2-4	18	TRBD1	TGCGCCAGCAGCCAGGGTATGACAGGGACCGCCGCCAAAAACATTCAGTACTTC	CASSQGMTGTAAKNIQYF
TRBV19	.	TRBJ1-2	15	TRBD1	TGTGCCAGTAGTACCCGACAGGGGGTCGATTATGGCTACACCTTC	CASSTRQGVDYGYTF
TRBV5-6	once	TRBJ2-5	17	TRBD1	TGTGCCAGCAGCTTGGCCGGGACAGGGGCCGAGGGGGAGACCCAGTACTTC	CASSLAGTGAEGETQYF
TRBV7-3	few	TRBJ2-5	13	TRBD2	TGTGCCAGCAGCCCGGGGGGCCAAGAGACCCAGTACTTC	CASSPGGQETQYF
TRBV3-1/TRBV3-2	once	TRBJ2-7	11	.	TGTGCCAGCAGCCAGGGGGGGGCCCAGTACTTC	CASSQGGAQYF
TRBV4-3	.	TRBJ2-1	15	TRBD2	TGCGCCAGCAGCGGGGGACTAGCGGGAGGCAATGAGCAGTTCTTC	CASSGGLAGGNEQFF
TRBV19	.	TRBJ2-5	15	.	TGTGCCAGTAGTAACCATCCAGGAAACCAAGAGACCCAGTACTTC	CASSNHPGNQETQYF
TRBV5-1	.	TRBJ2-7	14	.	TGCGCCAGCAGCAAGCCGGGTCAGACCTACGAGCAGTACTTC	CASSKPGQTYEQYF
TRBV7-7	.	TRBJ2-3	16	TRBD2	TGTGCCAGCAGCCATCGACTAGCGGGAGGGGCAGATACGCAGTATTTT	CASSHRLAGGADTQYF
TRBV24-1	.	TRBJ2-1	19	TRBD2	TGTGCCACCAGTGATTCCCGGCCTAGCGGGGGGAAATCCTACAATGAGCAGTTCTTC	CATSDSRPSGGKSYNEQFF
TRBV18	.	TRBJ2-5	16	TRBD1	TGTGCCAGCTCACCGTTAGGGGCAGGGGGCGTCGAGACCCAGTACTTC	CASSPLGAGGVETQYF
TRBV29-1	.	TRBJ2-7	11	TRBD1	TGCAGCGTCGAGGACAGGGCCGAGCAGTACTTC	CSVEDRAEQYF
TRBV28	.	TRBJ1-5	15	.	TGTGCCAGCAGTTCCAGGGGTGGGGGCAATCAGCCCCAGCATTTT	CASSSRGGGNQPQHF
TRBV5-1	.	TRBJ1-3	13	.	TGCGCCAGCAGCTTGGACCAGGGGAACACCATATATTTT	CASSLDQGNTIYF
TRBV29-1	.	TRBJ2-3	11	.	TGCAGCGTTGATAACACAGATACGCAGTATTTT	CSVDNTDTQYF
TRBV5-6	once	TRBJ1-1	15	.	TGTGCCAGCAGCTTAGAAGCAGGGAAAAACACTGAAGCTTTCTTT	CASSLEAGKNTEAFF
TRBV5-6	.	TRBJ2-7	15	.	TGTGCCAGCAGCTTGGAGGACAGTTTAAACCTCGAGCAGTACTTC	CASSLEDSLNLEQYF
TRBV3-1/TRBV3-2	.	TRBJ1-4	15	.	TGTGCCAGCAGCCAAGTAGTGAAAAACCCCGAAAAACTGTTTTTT	CASSQVVKNPEKLFF
TRBV9	.	TRBJ2-1	15	TRBD2	TGTGCCAGCAGCTTCCGGGGGGAGTTGAGGAATGAGCAGTTCTTC	CASSFRGELRNEQFF
TRBV9	.	TRBJ2-3	14	.	TGTGCCAGCAAAGGGACTGCTAGCACAGATACGCAGTATTTT	CASKGTASTDTQYF
TRBV27	few	TRBJ2-7	14	.	TGTGCCAGCAGTTTAGAAAGGGGCCGATACGAGCAGTACTTC	CASSLERGRYEQYF
TRBV29-1	once	TRBJ2-7	14	TRBD1	TGCAGCGTTGAAAAGGGGGCCGTGGGTCGCGAGCAGTACTTC	CSVEKGAVGREQYF
TRBV12-5	.	TRBJ1-2	11	TRBD1	TGTGCTAGTGGACAGGGGTATGGCTACACCTTC	CASGQGYGYTF
TRBV2	.	TRBJ1-6	15	TRBD1	TGTGCCAGCAGTGGGGCGACAGGGGTGAATTCACCCCTCCACTTT	CASSGATGVNSPLHF
TRBV5-1	.	TRBJ2-5	14	.	TGCGCCAGCAGCTTCACGACAGGTGAAGAGACCCAGTACTTC	CASSFTTGEETQYF
TRBV19	few	TRBJ1-4	12	TRBD1	TGTGCCAGTAGTACGACAGGGGGTAAACTGTTTTTT	CASSTTGGKLFF